In its sample, the clone carrying this T cell receptor (beta chain) was seen many times. Its antigen remains unidentified. The sequenced patients had an expansion of CD8+CD57+ cells seen by flow cytometry. Among the patients, none had received any therapy at the time of blood sampling. For CDR3 and TCR beta VDJ profiling, genomic DNA was the template used. In TCRdb, the reads were re-called with MiXCR into one record per CDR3 protein. The sample yields about 180,000 distinct CDR3 sequences, less than 60% seen once. This sample was taken from a study of CD8+CD57+ T cells in acquired aplastic anemia. General study results and limits: Between patients and controls, CD8+ Simpson's diversity did not vary significantly.

The germline gives CDR1 SNHLY, CDR2 FYNNEI. The CDR3 length is 14 residues. The germline V and J ends were trimmed by 5 bases and 6 bases, with 14 bases remaining between them. Sequenced material: sorted CD4+, CD8+, or CD8+CD57+ T cells (not recorded which) from PBMCs. The TCR sequence derives from a human donor with aplastic anemia. J is TRBJ1-5 and V is TRBV2; TRBD1 might be the D (6 bases). The chain's CDR3 is CASSIPGARQPQHF. The DNA of the CDR3 is TGTGCCAGCAGTATCCCAGGGGCGCGTCAGCCCCAGCATTTT.